Listed here are 17 T cell receptor beta chains from one sample, sequenced in a study of blood T cell repertoires in COVID-19. Some clones are missing from TCRdb's copy, which holds only in-frame ones; the method was immunoSEQ multiplex PCR. The data hold about 250,000 clones, with approximately 84% observed a single time. The sample consisted of peripheral blood. These receptors originate from a man aged 50 to 59 with active or convalescent COVID-19.

This chain links TRBV28 with TRBJ2-1, with TRBD2 identical over 9 bases. CDR3 size: 14 residues. Germline CDR1 and CDR2: MDHEN and SYDVKM. The V and J ends lost 3 bases and 8 bases, in that order; junction bases with no gene match: 5. This CDR3 is CASSLGGGAYEQFF. CDR3 DNA sequence: TGTGCCAGCAGTTTGGGCGGGGGGGCCTATGAGCAGTTCTTC.

The J gene is TRBJ1-2, the V gene TRBV3-1 (or the pseudogene TRBV3-2); D is perhaps TRBD1 (6 bases). V dropped 0 bases and J dropped 0 bases, with 11 bases sitting between them. CDR1 and CDR2 from the germline V gene are LGHDT and YNNKEL (reference sequence). This CDR3 comprises 16 residues. The CDR3 is CASSQETEGANYGYTF. In DNA form, the CDR3 reads TGTGCCAGCAGCCAAGAGACCGAGGGGGCTAACTATGGCTACACCTTC.

V is TRBV6-5 and J is TRBJ2-5; 8 nucleotides match TRBD1. The CDR3 sequence is 14 residues long. Trimming cost V 5 bases and J 4 bases; bases outside gene matches: 6. In germline, CDR1 is MNHEY, CDR2 SVGAGI. For the CDR3, the DNA is TGTGCCAGCAGTATCGTACAGGGGGGAGAGACCCAGTACTTC. It codes for CASSIVQGGETQYF.

The chain uses TRBV11-3 and TRBJ2-1; weak D call: TRBD1 (5 bases). CDR1 and CDR2 from the germline V gene are SGHNT and YENEEA. Trimming took 1 base from V and 9 from J, leaving 13 bases between them. CDR3 length: 14 residues. The CDR3 loop is CASSLVAGQGEQFF. CDR3 nucleotides: TGTGCCAGCAGCTTAGTAGCAGGGCAGGGTGAGCAGTTCTTC.

The chain recombines TRBV11-1 with TRBJ2-5; D is undetermined. Per the germline V gene, CDR1 is SGHAT and CDR2 is FQDESV (reference sequence). V was clipped by 1 base and J by 4 bases, with 13 bases between them. This CDR3 contains 15 residues. The DNA for the CDR3 is TGTGCCAGCAGCTTAGATGGCGGTAGTAGAGAGACCCAGTACTTC. It is translated as CASSLDGGSRETQYF.

This clone was seen only a few times. This rearrangement joins TRBV19 to TRBJ1-4; 10 nucleotides line up with TRBD1. The CDR3 sequence is 15 residues long. The V and J ends lost 5 bases and 7 bases, in that order; junction bases with no gene match: 7. The germline V gene encodes CDR1 LNHDA and CDR2 SQIVND (reference sequence). The CDR3 nucleotides read TGTGCCAGTAGTCGACAGGGGGCACGGGCTGAAAAACTGTTTTTT. It translates to CASSRQGARAEKLFF.

The chain joins TRBV28 to TRBJ2-1, with 11 nucleotides matching TRBD1. This CDR3 is 16 amino acids long. CDR1 is MDHEN, CDR2 SYDVKM, per germline. V shed 3 bases, J shed 2 bases, and the junction held 3 bases outside the gene matches. The CDR3 region is CASSFRDRGAYNEQFF. The CDR3 nucleotides are TGTGCCAGCAGTTTTCGGGACAGGGGGGCCTACAATGAGCAGTTCTTC.

The V and J genes are TRBV19 and TRBJ2-5; weak D call: TRBD1 (5 bases). This CDR3 has 15 amino acids. CDR1 and CDR2 (germline): LNHDA, SQIVND (reference sequence). Between the trimmed V and J ends, which lost 8 bases and 0 bases, there was a span of 16 bases. The CDR3 coding sequence is TGTGCCAGTTCACAGGCGACTTCTTACCAAGAGACCCAGTACTTC. It translates to CASSQATSYQETQYF.

The CDR3 coding sequence is TGTGCCAGCAGTCCTAGGGGGATCGGGGTATTAACTAACTATGGCTACACCTTC. Amino acid sequence: CASSPRGIGVLTNYGYTF. The V and J genes are TRBV27 and TRBJ1-2; tentatively, D is TRBD1 (6 bases). This CDR3 has 18 residues. Per the germline V gene, CDR1 is MNHEY and CDR2 is SMNVEV (reference sequence). Trimming shortened V by 5 bases and J by 0 bases, and 22 bases separated the two germline ends.

In DNA, the CDR3 is TGTGCCTGGAGAGATCTATCCTACGAGCAGTACTTC. This gives the protein CAWRDLSYEQYF. The rearrangement links TRBV30 to TRBJ2-7, with D unresolved. This CDR3 comprises 12 residues. Germline values: CDR1 GTSNPN, CDR2 SVGIG (reference sequence). Trimming pared 3 bases from V and 1 base from J, leaving 7 bases between.

J is TRBJ2-2 and V is TRBV7-8; 8 bases align to TRBD1. The germline V gene encodes CDR1 SGHVS and CDR2 FQNEAQ. J was trimmed by 7 bases and V by 5 bases; bases with no gene match: 12. The CDR3 extends over 16 amino acids. The CDR3 bases are TGTGCCAGCAGCACAAAGGACAGGGTTGACATCGGGGAGCTGTTTTTT. This codes for CASSTKDRVDIGELFF.

This clone was seen only once. Other DNA sequences in this sample translate to the same CDR3. CDR3 sequence: CASSRDRGNTEAFF. The CDR3, as DNA: TGTGCCAGCAGTAGAGACAGGGGGAACACTGAAGCTTTCTTT. The rearrangement uses TRBV6-5 and TRBJ1-1; 8 nucleotides line up with TRBD1. CDR1 and CDR2 (germline): MNHEY, SVGAGI. The CDR3 has 14 amino acids. The J segment lost 1 base and the V segment lost 5 bases, leaving 3 bases of the junction unmatched.

This chain uses TRBV7-9 with TRBJ1-5; TRBD1 matches 8 bases. The CDR3 loop spans 16 amino acids. Germline assignment: CDR1 SEHNR and CDR2 FQNEAQ (reference sequence). J was trimmed by 2 bases and V by 4 bases; bases with no gene match: 7. This chain's CDR3 is CASSSGQGVGNQPQHF. Written as DNA, the CDR3 is TGTGCCAGCAGCTCAGGACAGGGAGTGGGCAATCAGCCCCAGCATTTT.

The chain couples TRBV24-1 to TRBJ1-2; TRBD1 is a possible D gene (5 bases). The CDR3 extends over 12 amino acids. Trimming pared 4 bases from V and 8 bases from J, leaving 10 bases between. Germline V lookup: CDR1 KGHDR, CDR2 SFDVKD. The CDR3 nucleotides are TGTGCCACCAGTGAACCAGGGCGAGGCTACACCTTC. Translating it yields CATSEPGRGYTF.

This clone was counted between two and nine times. The chain couples TRBV5-1 to TRBJ1-2, with no clear D. Trimming left V 1 base short and J 2 bases short, with 9 bases between. Germline-derived CDR1 and CDR2 are SGHRS and YFSETQ. The CDR3 length is 14 residues. The CDR3 loop is CASSLTQENYGYTF. The CDR3 coding sequence is TGCGCCAGCAGCTTGACTCAGGAAAACTATGGCTACACCTTC.

This clone was seen only a few times. The chain recombines TRBV5-4 with TRBJ2-7; 9 bases align to TRBD1. Germline CDR1 SGHNT, CDR2 YYREEE (reference sequence). Germline trimming cut 4 bases from V and 1 base from J; bases unmatched to any gene: 6. CDR3 length: 15 amino acids. The CDR3, as DNA: TGTGCCAGCAGCACCGGGACAGGGCGTTCCTACGAGCAGTACTTC. It translates to CASSTGTGRSYEQYF.

This chain links TRBV19 with TRBJ2-3, with 8 nucleotides matching TRBD1. Germline V gives CDR1 LNHDA, CDR2 SQIVND (reference sequence). The V segment lost 7 bases and the J segment 5 bases; nucleotides outside the gene matches: 5. The CDR3 is made up of 13 amino acids. Here the CDR3 DNA reads TGTGCCAGTAAGGTACAGGGGGGAGATACGCAGTATTTT. It codes for CASKVQGGDTQYF.